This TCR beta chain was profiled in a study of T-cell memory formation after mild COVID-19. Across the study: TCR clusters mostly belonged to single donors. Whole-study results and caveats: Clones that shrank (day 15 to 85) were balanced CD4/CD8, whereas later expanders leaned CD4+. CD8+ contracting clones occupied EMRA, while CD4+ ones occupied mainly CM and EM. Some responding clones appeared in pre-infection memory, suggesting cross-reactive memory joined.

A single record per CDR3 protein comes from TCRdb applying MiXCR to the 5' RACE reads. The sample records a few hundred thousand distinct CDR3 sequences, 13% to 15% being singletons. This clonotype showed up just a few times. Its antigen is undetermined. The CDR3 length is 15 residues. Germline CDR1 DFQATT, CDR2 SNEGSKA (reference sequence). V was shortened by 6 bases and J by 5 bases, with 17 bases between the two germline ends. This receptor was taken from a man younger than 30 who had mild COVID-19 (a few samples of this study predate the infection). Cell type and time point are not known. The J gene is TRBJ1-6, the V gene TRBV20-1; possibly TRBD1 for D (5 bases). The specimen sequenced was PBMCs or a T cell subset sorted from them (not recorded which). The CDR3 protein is CSAPPGQGHNSPLHF. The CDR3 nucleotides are TGCAGTGCCCCTCCCGGGCAGGGCCATAATTCACCCCTCCACTTT.